The clone carrying this T cell receptor beta chain was recorded once. Antigen specificity is unknown. Each patient's relapse followed autologous stem cell transplantation, and brentuximab vedotin exposure varied. Sequenced by immunoSEQ multiplex PCR; TCRdb stores in-frame clones only, minus some. The sample shows 35,000 to 50,000 clones, 76% of them seen only once. The sample is drawn from a study of PD-1 blockade in classical Hodgkin lymphoma. Broader study findings: Baseline diversity in complete responders resembled that of newly diagnosed patients. CD4+ TCR diversity, unlike CD8+, climbed significantly by C4D1.

Material: peripheral blood mononuclear cells (PBMCs), obtained at baseline. This sequence originates from a human donor with classical Hodgkin lymphoma.

CDR3 DNA: TGTGCCAGCAGCGTAGCGCCTAGCGGGACAGATACGCAGTATTTT. Amino acid sequence: CASSVAPSGTDTQYF. The genes are TRBV9 and TRBJ2-3, with 8 bases fitting TRBD2. CDR3 length: 15 amino acids. Per germline, CDR1 SGDLS and CDR2 YYNGEE. The trim removed 0 bases at V and 3 bases at J, leaving 3 bases unmatched.